What follows are 27 T cell receptor beta chains derived from one specimen sequenced in a study of cytomegalovirus exposure and HLA in healthy donors. PCR involved 60 Vbeta and 13 Jbeta primers. The repertoire was sequenced with immunoSEQ multiplex PCR; TCRdb's copy has only in-frame clones and lacks some. This sample carries some 100,000 clones, around four fifths of them seen once, and the ten largest clones take around 4%. Sequencing was performed on PBMCs. The receptor set was obtained from a man aged 40-49 years in good health and CMV-seronegative.

The rearrangement links TRBV5-1 to TRBJ2-3; 8 nucleotides align to TRBD1. This CDR3 has 15 amino acids. V dropped 4 bases and J dropped 1; count of bases not matched to a gene: 5. Looked up from germline, CDR1 is SGHRS and CDR2 is YFSETQ. The CDR3 loop reads CASSRGQEGTDTQYF. The CDR3 DNA sequence: TGCGCCAGCAGCCGGGGACAGGAGGGCACAGATACGCAGTATTTT.

The rearrangement joins TRBV6-1 to TRBJ1-5, with TRBD1 matching 8 bases. Germline V gives CDR1 MNHNS, CDR2 SASEGT. Trimming at V came to 6 bases and at J to 7 bases, leaving 11 bases not matched to a gene. The CDR3 loop spans 15 amino acids. The CDR3 DNA reads TGTGCCAGCAGCTCCAGGGACAGGCCCCTCCAGCCCCAGCATTTT. Protein: CASSSRDRPLQPQHF.

This clone has more than one count but fewer than ten. V and J are TRBV19 and TRBJ1-2; 12 positions agree with TRBD1. The CDR3 contains 15 residues. V lost 4 bases and J lost 7; bases outside the gene matches: 7. Germline CDR1 reads LNHDA; CDR2 reads SQIVND (reference sequence). The CDR3 here is CASSTAGTGGFGYTF. In nucleotides, the CDR3 is TGTGCCAGTAGTACGGCCGGGACAGGGGGCTTTGGCTACACCTTC.

The table lists this clone with a few counts. The chain links TRBV6-1 to TRBJ2-1; no definite D call. The V end was cut by 10 bases, the J end by 3 bases, with 7 bases between. The germline CDR1 and CDR2 sequences are MNHNS and SASEGT. This CDR3 comprises 11 residues. CDR3 DNA: TGTGCCACCGTAATCTACAATGAGCAGTTCTTC. Translation gives CATVIYNEQFF.

The chain joins TRBV18 to TRBJ2-1; tentatively, D is TRBD2 (5 bases). The CDR3 contains 12 residues. Trimming shortened V by 7 bases and J by 9 bases, and 13 bases separated the two germline ends. CDR1 and CDR2 from the germline V gene are KGHSH and LQKENI. CDR3 protein: CASCSAGLEQFF. The CDR3 nucleotides read TGTGCCAGCTGTTCGGCGGGCCTTGAGCAGTTCTTC.

The V call is TRBV6-5, the J call TRBJ2-3; weak D call: TRBD1 (6 bases). Per germline, CDR1 MNHEY and CDR2 SVGAGI. This CDR3 is built from 13 residues. V shed 6 bases and J shed 4 bases, with 11 bases lying between them. CDR3 region: CASRQSGADTQYF. The CDR3 DNA sequence: TGTGCCAGCAGGCAATCAGGGGCAGATACGCAGTATTTT.

In the case of this clone: Other DNA sequences in this specimen translate into the identical CDR3. CDR3 protein: CASSPGTGGDNEQFF. The CDR3 coding sequence is TGTGCCAGCAGCCCCGGGACAGGGGGTGACAATGAGCAGTTCTTC. This rearrangement joins TRBV7-9 to TRBJ2-1; 11 nucleotides align to TRBD1. The CDR3 extends over 15 amino acids. Germline CDR1 is SEHNR and CDR2 is FQNEAQ (reference sequence). With V trimmed by 5 bases and J by 5 bases, 5 bases remained unmatched.

This chain links TRBV11-2 with TRBJ2-3; 11 bases are a match to TRBD2. J lost 2 bases, V lost 3 bases, and 4 bases had no gene match. The germline gives CDR1 SGHAT, CDR2 FQNNGV. The CDR3 extends over 16 amino acids. CDR3 nucleotides: TGTGCCAGCAGCTTTGGGACTAGCGGCCTCACAGATACGCAGTATTTT. This translates into CASSFGTSGLTDTQYF.

With respect to this clone: Other DNA sequences in this sample translate to the same CDR3. The chain combines TRBV9 with TRBJ2-5; tentative D call: TRBD2 (6 bases). Germline values: CDR1 SGDLS, CDR2 YYNGEE. Trimming left V 4 bases short and J 5 bases short, with 15 bases between. There are 14 residues in the CDR3. The CDR3: CASSLGGAGETQYF. The DNA of the CDR3 is TGTGCCAGCAGCCTAGGCGGGGCAGGGGAGACCCAGTACTTC. Full variable domain (missing parts from reference TRBV9 and TRBJ2-5): DSGVTQTPKHLITATGQRVTLRCSPRSGDLSVYWYQQSLDQGLQFLIQYYNGEERAKGNILERFSAQQFPDLHSELNLSSLELGDSALYFCASSLGGAGETQYFGPGTRLLVL.

The genes are TRBV28 and TRBJ2-2; 8 bases fit TRBD1. The V gene end was trimmed by 8 bases and the J gene end by 6 bases; junction bases not matched to a gene: 5. This CDR3 is built from 13 residues. CDR1 MDHEN and CDR2 SYDVKM come from the germline V gene. This CDR3 is CASSDRAAGELFF. Written as DNA, the CDR3 is TGTGCCAGCTCGGACAGGGCCGCCGGGGAGCTGTTTTTT.

The rearrangement joins TRBV27 to TRBJ2-1; no clear D gene. The CDR3 has 14 residues. Between the trimmed V and J ends, which lost 6 bases and 0 bases, there was a span of 9 bases. Germline-derived CDR1 and CDR2 are MNHEY and SMNVEV (reference sequence). The CDR3 loop is CASRRASSYNEQFF. The CDR3 DNA follows: TGTGCCAGCAGACGTGCGAGCTCCTACAATGAGCAGTTCTTC.

The CDR3: CASSLAGANNEQFF. The CDR3 DNA is TGTGCCAGTTCTCTAGCGGGGGCCAACAATGAGCAGTTCTTC. The chain combines TRBV19 with TRBJ2-1; 10 bases line up with TRBD2. The length of the CDR3 is 14 residues. J lost 5 bases, V lost 8 bases, and 6 bases had no gene match. The germline V gene has CDR1 LNHDA and CDR2 SQIVND (reference sequence).

This chain connects TRBV5-1 to TRBJ2-7; 7 bases agree with TRBD1. Per the germline V gene, CDR1 is SGHRS and CDR2 is YFSETQ. CDR3 length: 12 amino acids. V lost 4 bases and J lost 5; bases outside the gene matches: 3. For the CDR3, the DNA is TGCGCCAGCAGCCCGGGACAGAACGAGCAGTACTTC. Its protein is CASSPGQNEQYF.

The V and J genes are TRBV19 and TRBJ1-2; D unclear. Germline loops: CDR1 LNHDA, CDR2 SQIVND (reference sequence). This CDR3 has 14 residues. The germline V and J ends were trimmed by 2 bases and 1 base, with 8 bases remaining between them. The DNA for the CDR3 is TGTGCCAGTAGTATACGCTACGTTAACTATGGCTACACCTTC. It yields the protein CASSIRYVNYGYTF.

This clone has only one observation. The rearrangement links TRBV28 to TRBJ2-5; 8 nucleotides agree with TRBD1. J gave up 2 bases and V 4 bases, and 15 bases lay outside the gene matches. Per the germline V gene, CDR1 is MDHEN and CDR2 is SYDVKM. This CDR3 has 18 amino acids. The CDR3 nucleotides are TGTGCCAGCAGTTCCCCTCTTGCCGGACAGGGCCCTCAAGAGACCCAGTACTTC. Translated, it gives CASSSPLAGQGPQETQYF.

V is TRBV4-1 and J is TRBJ1-4; 10 nucleotides line up with TRBD1. Trimming cost V 4 bases and J 8 bases; bases outside gene matches: 10. CDR3 length equals 16 residues. From germline, CDR1 is MGHRA and CDR2 YSYEKL. CDR3 in DNA: TGCGCCAGCAGCCCGGGAGGGGGACAGGGGCTCGAAAAACTGTTTTTT. Protein product: CASSPGGGQGLEKLFF.

The chain recombines TRBV13 with TRBJ2-1; 7 nucleotides match TRBD2. This CDR3 spans 16 amino acids. CDR1 and CDR2 from the germline V gene are PRHDT and FYEKMQ (reference sequence). With 2 bases clipped from V and 2 bases from J, the junction kept 6 bases outside the gene matches. DNA for the CDR3: TGTGCCAGCAGCTTAAACGGGGGGACTGCCTACAATGAGCAGTTCTTC. Encoded protein: CASSLNGGTAYNEQFF.

The chain joins TRBV7-2 to TRBJ1-3; 12 nucleotides align to TRBD1. J was trimmed by 0 bases and V by 3 bases; bases with no gene match: 9. Germline V lookup: CDR1 SGHTA, CDR2 FQGNSA. The CDR3 has 19 residues. CDR3 residues: CASSFGTGGGQSSGNTIYF. The CDR3 DNA sequence: TGTGCCAGCAGCTTCGGGACAGGGGGCGGTCAGAGCTCTGGAAACACCATATATTTT.

Concerning this clone: Relative to the germline gene, one junction end is altered; a read error may explain this. V gene TRBV5-4 combines with J gene TRBJ1-1; the D gene is possibly TRBD1 (6 bases). The CDR3 is 16 amino acids. CDR1 SGHNT and CDR2 YYREEE come from the germline V gene (reference sequence). CDR3 coding DNA: TGCGCCAGCAGCCACCACGCACAGGGACCGAACACTGAAGCTTTCTTT. Encoded protein: CASSHHAQGPNTEAFF.

The V gene is TRBV12-5, the J gene TRBJ1-5, with 7 bases matching TRBD1. The CDR3 consists of 17 residues. The germline gives CDR1 LGHNT, CDR2 FRNRAP. V dropped 0 bases and J dropped 0; count of bases not matched to a gene: 5. This CDR3 is CASGLVHGQASNQPQHF. The CDR3 coding sequence is TGTGCTAGTGGTTTGGTACACGGACAGGCTAGCAATCAGCCCCAGCATTTT.

CDR3 sequence (DNA): TGTGCCGTACACCTCGGCAGGAGGGATCCGAACACTGAAGCTTTCTTT. It yields the protein CAVHLGRRDPNTEAFF. The V gene is TRBV2, the J gene TRBJ1-1; D remains ambiguous. Trimming shortened V by 11 bases and J by 1 base, and 23 bases separated the two germline ends. CDR3 length: 16 amino acids. CDR1 is SNHLY, CDR2 FYNNEI, per germline.

The table lists this clone with a count of one. The J gene is TRBJ1-2, the V gene TRBV5-1; D possibly corresponds to TRBD1 (5 bases). This CDR3 contains 13 residues. Per germline, CDR1 SGHRS and CDR2 YFSETQ. Between the trimmed V and J ends, which lost 0 bases and 5 bases, there was a span of 8 bases. The CDR3 sequence: CASSLEDRYGYTF. The CDR3 DNA follows: TGCGCCAGCAGCTTGGAAGACAGATATGGCTACACCTTC.

The rearrangement uses TRBV4-2 and TRBJ2-7; possible D gene TRBD2, 6 bases. Germline loops: CDR1 LGHNA, CDR2 YNFKEQ. This CDR3 spans 17 amino acids. Trimming took 0 bases from V and 0 from J, leaving 15 bases between them. CDR3 protein: CASSQELVGGNSYEQYF. The DNA for the CDR3 is TGTGCCAGCAGCCAAGAACTGGTAGGCGGGAACTCCTACGAGCAGTACTTC.

Only a few counts were recorded for this clone. This chain uses TRBV7-9 with TRBJ1-2; D is possibly TRBD1 (5 bases). The CDR3 contains 16 residues. Germline V gene lookup returns CDR1 SEHNR and CDR2 FQNEAQ (reference sequence). V was shortened by 1 base and J by 0 bases, with 12 bases between the two germline ends. This CDR3 reads CASSLGGTGANYGYTF. The CDR3 nucleotides read TGTGCCAGCAGCTTAGGAGGGACGGGAGCTAACTATGGCTACACCTTC.

As for this clone: At one of its ends the junction is not consistent with the germline gene, which may arise from a read error. This chain uses TRBV7-9 with TRBJ1-6; perhaps TRBD1 as D (5 bases). Germline V gene data show CDR1 as SEHNR and CDR2 as FQNEAQ (reference sequence). This CDR3 has 12 residues. The CDR3 DNA follows: TGTTCCAGCAGCTCTACAGGACGACCCCTCCACTTT. This translates into CSSSSTGRPLHF.

This rearrangement joins TRBV14 to TRBJ1-1, with D possibly TRBD1 on 5 matching bases. Germline-derived CDR1 and CDR2 are SGHDN and FVKESK. The CDR3 extends over 12 amino acids. V dropped 4 bases and J dropped 4 bases, with 7 bases sitting between them. In nucleotides, the CDR3 is TGTGCCAGCAGCCCAGGGTTCACTGAAGCTTTCTTT. This sequence encodes CASSPGFTEAFF.

This clone was counted once. This chain joins TRBV6-5 and TRBJ1-1; D unresolved. In germline, CDR1 is MNHEY, CDR2 SVGAGI. V lost 0 bases, J lost 3 bases, and 11 bases lay in between. The CDR3 spans 15 residues. The CDR3 nucleotides read TGTGCCAGCAGTTACTCGGGCACCCAGGACACTGAAGCTTTCTTT. Encoded protein: CASSYSGTQDTEAFF.